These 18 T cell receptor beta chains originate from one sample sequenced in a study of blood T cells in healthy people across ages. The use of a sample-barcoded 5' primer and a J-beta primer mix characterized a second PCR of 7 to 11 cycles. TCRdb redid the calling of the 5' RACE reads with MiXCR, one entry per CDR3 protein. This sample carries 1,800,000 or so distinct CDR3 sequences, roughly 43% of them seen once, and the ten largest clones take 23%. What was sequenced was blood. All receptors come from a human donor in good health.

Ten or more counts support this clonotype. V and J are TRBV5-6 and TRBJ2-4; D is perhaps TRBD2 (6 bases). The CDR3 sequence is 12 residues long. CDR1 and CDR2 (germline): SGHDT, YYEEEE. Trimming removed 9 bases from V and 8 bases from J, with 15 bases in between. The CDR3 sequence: CATRTWGDIQYF. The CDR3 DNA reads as TGTGCCACGCGGACCTGGGGGGACATTCAGTACTTC. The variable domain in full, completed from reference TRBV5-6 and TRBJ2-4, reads DAGVTQSPTHLIKTRGQQVTLRCSPKSGHDTVSWYQQALGQGPQFIFQYYEEEERQRGNFPDRFSGHQFPNYSSELNVNALLLGDSALYLCATRTWGDIQYFGAGTRLSVL.

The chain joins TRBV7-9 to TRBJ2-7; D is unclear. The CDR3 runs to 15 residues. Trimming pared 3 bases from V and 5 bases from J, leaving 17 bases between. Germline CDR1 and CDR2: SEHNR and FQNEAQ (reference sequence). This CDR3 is CASSLRDSLLNEQYF. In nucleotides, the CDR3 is TGTGCCAGCAGCTTGAGAGATAGCCTTCTAAACGAGCAGTACTTC.

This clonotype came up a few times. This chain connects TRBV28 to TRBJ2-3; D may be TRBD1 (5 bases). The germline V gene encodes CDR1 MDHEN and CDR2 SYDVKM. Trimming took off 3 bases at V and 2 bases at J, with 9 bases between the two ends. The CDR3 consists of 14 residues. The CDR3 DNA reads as TGTGCCAGCAGTTTTCGCGGACACACAGATACGCAGTATTTT. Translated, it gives CASSFRGHTDTQYF.

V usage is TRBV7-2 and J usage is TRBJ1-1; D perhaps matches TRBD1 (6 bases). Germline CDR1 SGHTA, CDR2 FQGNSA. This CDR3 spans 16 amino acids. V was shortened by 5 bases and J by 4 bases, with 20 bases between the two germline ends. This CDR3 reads CASSLGWARGVTEAFF. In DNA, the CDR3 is TGTGCCAGCAGCCTAGGGTGGGCCAGGGGAGTCACTGAAGCTTTCTTT.

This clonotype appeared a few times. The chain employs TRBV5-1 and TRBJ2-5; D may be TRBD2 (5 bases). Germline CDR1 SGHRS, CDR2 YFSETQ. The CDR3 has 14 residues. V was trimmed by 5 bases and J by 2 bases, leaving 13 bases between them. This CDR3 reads CASSPGSGQETQYF. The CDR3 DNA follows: TGCGCCAGCAGTCCGGGAAGTGGTCAAGAGACCCAGTACTTC.

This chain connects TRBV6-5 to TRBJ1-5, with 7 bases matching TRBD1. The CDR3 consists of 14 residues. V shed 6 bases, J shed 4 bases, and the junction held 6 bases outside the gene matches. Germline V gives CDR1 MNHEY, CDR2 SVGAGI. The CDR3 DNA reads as TGTGCCAGCAGGCGGACAGGAGAGAATCAGCCCCAGCATTTT. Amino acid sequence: CASRRTGENQPQHF.

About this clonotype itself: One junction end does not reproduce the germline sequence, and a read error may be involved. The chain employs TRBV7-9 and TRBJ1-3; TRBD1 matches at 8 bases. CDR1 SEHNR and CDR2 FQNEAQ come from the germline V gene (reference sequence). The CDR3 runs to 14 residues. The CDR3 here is CAGSSRDRGNTIYF. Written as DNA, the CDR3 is TGTGCCGGCAGCTCCCGGGACAGGGGAAACACCATATATTTT.

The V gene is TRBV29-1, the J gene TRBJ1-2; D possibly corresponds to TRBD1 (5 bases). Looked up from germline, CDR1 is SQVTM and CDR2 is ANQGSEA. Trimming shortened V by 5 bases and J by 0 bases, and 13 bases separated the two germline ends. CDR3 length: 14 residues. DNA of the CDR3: TGCAGCGTTTCTCAGGGAGCGGCTAACTATGGCTACACCTTC. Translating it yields CSVSQGAANYGYTF.

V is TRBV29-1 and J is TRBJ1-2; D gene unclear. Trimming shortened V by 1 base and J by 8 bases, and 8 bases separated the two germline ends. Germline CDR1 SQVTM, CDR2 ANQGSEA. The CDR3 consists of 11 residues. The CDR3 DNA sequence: TGCAGCGTTGAAGGGGATGGGGGCTACACCTTC. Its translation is CSVEGDGGYTF.

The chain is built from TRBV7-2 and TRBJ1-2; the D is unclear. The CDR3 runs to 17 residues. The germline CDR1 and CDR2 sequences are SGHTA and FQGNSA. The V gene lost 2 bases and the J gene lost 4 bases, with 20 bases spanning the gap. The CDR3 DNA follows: TGTGCCAGCAGCTTATATTACAGTGCGGATATCGTCTATGGCTACACCTTC. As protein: CASSLYYSADIVYGYTF.

The CDR3 loop reads CAISDLAGGTPSTDTQYF. CDR3 bases: TGTGCCATCAGTGATCTAGCGGGGGGGACCCCTAGCACAGATACGCAGTATTTT. This rearrangement joins TRBV10-3 to TRBJ2-3; 12 bases map to TRBD2. CDR1 ENHRY and CDR2 SYGVKD come from the germline V gene. The trim removed 3 bases at V and 0 bases at J, leaving 7 bases unmatched. This CDR3 spans 18 amino acids.

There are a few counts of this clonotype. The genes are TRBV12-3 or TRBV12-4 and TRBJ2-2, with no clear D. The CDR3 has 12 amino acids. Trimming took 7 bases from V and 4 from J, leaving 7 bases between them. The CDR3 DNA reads TGTGCCAGCAATCACTTCACCGGGGAGCTGTTTTTT. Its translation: CASNHFTGELFF.

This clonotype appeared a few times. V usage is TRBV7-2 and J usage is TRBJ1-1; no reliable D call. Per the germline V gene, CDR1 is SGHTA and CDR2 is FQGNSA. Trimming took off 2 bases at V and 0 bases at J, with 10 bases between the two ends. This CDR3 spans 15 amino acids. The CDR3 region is CASSLRLTMNTEAFF. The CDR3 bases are TGTGCCAGCAGCTTACGTCTTACCATGAACACTGAAGCTTTCTTT. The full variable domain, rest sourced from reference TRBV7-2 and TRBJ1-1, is GAGVSQSPSNKVTEKGKDVELRCDPISGHTALYWYRQSLGQGLEFLIYFQGNSAPDKSGLPSDRFSAERTGGSVSTLTIQRTQQEDSAVYLCASSLRLTMNTEAFFGQGTRLTVV.

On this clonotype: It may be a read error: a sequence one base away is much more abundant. In DNA form, the CDR3 reads TGCAGCGTTGAAGCCCCCCAAGAGGCCCAGTACTTC. The encoded protein is CSVEAPQEAQYF. The chain is built from TRBV29-1 and TRBJ2-5; D remains unclear. CDR1 is SQVTM, CDR2 ANQGSEA, per germline. CDR3 length equals 12 residues.

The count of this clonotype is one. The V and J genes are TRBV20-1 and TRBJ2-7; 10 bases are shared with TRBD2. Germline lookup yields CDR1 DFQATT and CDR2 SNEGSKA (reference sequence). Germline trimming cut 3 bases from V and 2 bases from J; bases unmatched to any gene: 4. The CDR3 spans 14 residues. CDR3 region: CSASSGRPPYEQYF. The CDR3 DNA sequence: TGCAGTGCTAGTAGCGGGAGGCCCCCCTACGAGCAGTACTTC.

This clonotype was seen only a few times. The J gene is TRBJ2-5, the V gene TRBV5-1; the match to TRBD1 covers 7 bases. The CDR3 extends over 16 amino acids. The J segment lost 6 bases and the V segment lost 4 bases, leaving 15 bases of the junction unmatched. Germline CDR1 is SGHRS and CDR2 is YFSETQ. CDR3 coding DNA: TGCGCCAGCAGCCAAGCAACGACAGGGCTCGGACAGACCCAGTACTTC. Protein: CASSQATTGLGQTQYF.

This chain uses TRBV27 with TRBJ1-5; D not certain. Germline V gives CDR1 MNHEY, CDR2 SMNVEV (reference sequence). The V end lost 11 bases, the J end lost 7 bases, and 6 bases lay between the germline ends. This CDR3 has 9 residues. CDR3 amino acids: CALGQPQHF. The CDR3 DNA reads TGTGCCCTGGGGCAGCCCCAGCATTTT.

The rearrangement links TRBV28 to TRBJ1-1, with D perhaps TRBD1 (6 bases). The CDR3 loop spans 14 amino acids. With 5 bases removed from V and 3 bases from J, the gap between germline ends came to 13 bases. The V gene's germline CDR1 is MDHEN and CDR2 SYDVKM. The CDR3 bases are TGTGCCAGCAGTGACACAGGGAGGTACACTGAAGCTTTCTTT. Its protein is CASSDTGRYTEAFF.